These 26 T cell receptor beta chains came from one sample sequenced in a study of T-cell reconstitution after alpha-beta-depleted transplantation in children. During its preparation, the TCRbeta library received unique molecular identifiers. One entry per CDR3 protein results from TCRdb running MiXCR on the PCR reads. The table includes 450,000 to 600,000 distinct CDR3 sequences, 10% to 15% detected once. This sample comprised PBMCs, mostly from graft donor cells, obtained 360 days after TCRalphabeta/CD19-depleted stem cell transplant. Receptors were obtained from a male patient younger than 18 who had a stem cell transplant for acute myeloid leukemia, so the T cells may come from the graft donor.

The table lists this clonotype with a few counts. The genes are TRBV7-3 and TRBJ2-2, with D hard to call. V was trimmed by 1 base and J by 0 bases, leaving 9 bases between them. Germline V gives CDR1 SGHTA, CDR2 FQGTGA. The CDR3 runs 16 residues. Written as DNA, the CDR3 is TGTGCCAGCAGCTTAAGGCGGCTCACGAACACCGGGGAGCTGTTTTTT. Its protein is CASSLRRLTNTGELFF.

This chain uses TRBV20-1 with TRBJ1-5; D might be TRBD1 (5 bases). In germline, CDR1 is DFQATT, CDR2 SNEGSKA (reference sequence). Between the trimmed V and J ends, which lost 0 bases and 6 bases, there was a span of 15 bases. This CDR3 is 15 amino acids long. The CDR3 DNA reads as TGCAGTGCTAGAGACCTTGGGGGGTATAGTCAGCCCCAGCATTTT. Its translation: CSARDLGGYSQPQHF.

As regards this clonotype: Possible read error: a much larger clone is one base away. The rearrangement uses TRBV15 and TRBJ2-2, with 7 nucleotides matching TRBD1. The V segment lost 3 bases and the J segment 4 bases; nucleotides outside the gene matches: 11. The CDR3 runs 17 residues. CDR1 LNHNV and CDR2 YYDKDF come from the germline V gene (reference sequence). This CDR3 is CATSSFPGQVVTGELFF. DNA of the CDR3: TGTGCCACCAGCAGTTTCCCAGGACAGGTGGTCACCGGGGAGCTGTTTTTT.

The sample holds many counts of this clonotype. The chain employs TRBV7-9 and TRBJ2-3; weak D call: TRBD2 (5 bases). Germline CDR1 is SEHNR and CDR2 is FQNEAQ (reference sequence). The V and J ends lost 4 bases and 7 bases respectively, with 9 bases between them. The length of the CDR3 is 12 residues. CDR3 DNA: TGTGCCAGCAGCTCTACTAGTAATACGCAGTATTTT. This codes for CASSSTSNTQYF.

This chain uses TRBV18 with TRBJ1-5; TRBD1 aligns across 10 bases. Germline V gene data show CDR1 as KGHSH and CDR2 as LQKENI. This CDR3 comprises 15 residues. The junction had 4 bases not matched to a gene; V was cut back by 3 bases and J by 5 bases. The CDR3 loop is CASSPGTGEHQPQHF. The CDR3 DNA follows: TGTGCCAGCTCACCGGGGACAGGGGAACATCAGCCCCAGCATTTT.

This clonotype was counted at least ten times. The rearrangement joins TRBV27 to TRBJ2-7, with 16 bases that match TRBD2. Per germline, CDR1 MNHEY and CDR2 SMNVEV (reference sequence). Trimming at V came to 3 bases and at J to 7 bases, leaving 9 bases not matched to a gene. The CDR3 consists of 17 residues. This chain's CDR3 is CASSFPGTSGRAREQYF. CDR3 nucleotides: TGTGCCAGCAGTTTTCCGGGGACTAGCGGGAGGGCGAGGGAGCAGTACTTC.

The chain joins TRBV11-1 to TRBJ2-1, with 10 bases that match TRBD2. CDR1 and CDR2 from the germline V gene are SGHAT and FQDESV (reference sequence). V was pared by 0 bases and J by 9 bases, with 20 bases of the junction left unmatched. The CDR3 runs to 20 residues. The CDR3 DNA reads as TGTGCCAGCAGCTTAGCAGGGCGTTTTACTAGCGGGAAAGGATGGGGTGAGCAGTTCTTC. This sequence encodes CASSLAGRFTSGKGWGEQFF. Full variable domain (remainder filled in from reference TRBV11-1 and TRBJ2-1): EAEVAQSPRYKITEKSQAVAFWCDPISGHATLYWYRQILGQGPELLVQFQDESVVDDSQLPKDRFSAERLKGVDSTLKIQPAELGDSAMYLCASSLAGRFTSGKGWGEQFFGPGTRLTVL.

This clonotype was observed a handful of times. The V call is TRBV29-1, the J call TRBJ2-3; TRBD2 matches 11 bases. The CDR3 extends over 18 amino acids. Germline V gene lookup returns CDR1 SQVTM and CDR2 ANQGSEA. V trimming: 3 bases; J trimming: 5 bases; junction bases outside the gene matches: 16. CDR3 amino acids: CSVDDRLAGPLLRDTQYF. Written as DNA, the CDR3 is TGCAGCGTTGATGATAGACTAGCGGGACCCCTGTTGAGAGATACGCAGTATTTT.

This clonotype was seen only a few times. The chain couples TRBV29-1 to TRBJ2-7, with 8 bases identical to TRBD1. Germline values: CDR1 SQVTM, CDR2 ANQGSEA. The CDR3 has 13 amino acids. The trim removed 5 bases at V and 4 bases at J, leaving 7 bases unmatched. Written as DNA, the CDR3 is TGCAGCGTTCCACAGGGGGATGGATACGAGCAGTACTTC. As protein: CSVPQGDGYEQYF.

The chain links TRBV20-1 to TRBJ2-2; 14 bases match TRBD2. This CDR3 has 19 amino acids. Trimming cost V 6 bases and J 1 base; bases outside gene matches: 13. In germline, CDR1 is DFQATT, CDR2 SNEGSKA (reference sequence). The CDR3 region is CSALAPGLAGALNTGELFF. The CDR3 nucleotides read TGCAGTGCCCTTGCCCCGGGACTAGCGGGAGCGTTGAACACCGGGGAGCTGTTTTTT.

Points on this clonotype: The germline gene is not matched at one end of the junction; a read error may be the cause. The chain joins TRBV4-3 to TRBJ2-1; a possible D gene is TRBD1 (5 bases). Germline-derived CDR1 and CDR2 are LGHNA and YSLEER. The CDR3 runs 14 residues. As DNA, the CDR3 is TGCGCCAGCAGCCAAGATTGGTCGGGCAGGGCGGCGGTCTTC. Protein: CASSQDWSGRAAVF.

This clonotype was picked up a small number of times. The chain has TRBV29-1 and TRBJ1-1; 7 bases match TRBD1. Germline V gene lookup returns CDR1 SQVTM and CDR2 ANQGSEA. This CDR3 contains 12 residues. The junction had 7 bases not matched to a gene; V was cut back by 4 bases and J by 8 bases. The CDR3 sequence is CSVAGQWIEAFF. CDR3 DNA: TGCAGCGTTGCGGGACAGTGGATCGAAGCTTTCTTT.

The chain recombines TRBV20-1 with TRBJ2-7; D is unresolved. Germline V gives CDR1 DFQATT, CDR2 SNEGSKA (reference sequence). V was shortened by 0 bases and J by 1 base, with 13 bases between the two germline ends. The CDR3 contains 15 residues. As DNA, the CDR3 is TGCAGTGCTAGAGATCGCAGGCTAGAGTCCTACGAGCAGTACTTC. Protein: CSARDRRLESYEQYF.

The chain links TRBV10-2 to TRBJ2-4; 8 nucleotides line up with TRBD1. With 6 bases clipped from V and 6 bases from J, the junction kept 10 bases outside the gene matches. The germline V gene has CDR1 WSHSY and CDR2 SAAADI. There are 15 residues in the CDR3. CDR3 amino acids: CASSLMTGARNIQYF. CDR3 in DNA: TGCGCCAGCAGCCTAATGACAGGGGCGAGAAACATTCAGTACTTC.

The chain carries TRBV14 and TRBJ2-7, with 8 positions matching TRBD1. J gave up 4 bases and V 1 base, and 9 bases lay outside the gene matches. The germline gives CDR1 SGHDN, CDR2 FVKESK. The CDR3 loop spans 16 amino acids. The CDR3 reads CASSQGTGGSRYEQYF. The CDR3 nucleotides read TGTGCCAGCAGCCAAGGAACAGGGGGGTCCCGATACGAGCAGTACTTC. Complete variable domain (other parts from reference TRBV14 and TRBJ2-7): EAGVTQFPSHSVIEKGQTVTLRCDPISGHDNLYWYRRVMGKEIKFLLHFVKESKQDESGMPNNRFLAERTGGTYSTLKVQPAELEDSGVYFCASSQGTGGSRYEQYFGPGTRLTVT.

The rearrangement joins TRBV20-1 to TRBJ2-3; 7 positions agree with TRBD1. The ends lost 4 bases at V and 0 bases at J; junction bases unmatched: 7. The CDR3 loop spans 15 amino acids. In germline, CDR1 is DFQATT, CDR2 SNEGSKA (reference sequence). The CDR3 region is CSANDRATSTDTQYF. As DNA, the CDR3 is TGCAGTGCTAACGACAGGGCGACTAGCACAGATACGCAGTATTTT.

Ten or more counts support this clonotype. The CDR3 sequence: CASSSQKEVNQPQHF. The CDR3 region has the DNA TGTGCCAGCAGTTCCCAGAAGGAGGTCAATCAGCCCCAGCATTTT. The chain employs TRBV12-3 or TRBV12-4 and TRBJ1-5; D not resolved. This CDR3 has 15 amino acids. Trimming cost V 4 bases and J 3 bases, with 13 bases left between them.

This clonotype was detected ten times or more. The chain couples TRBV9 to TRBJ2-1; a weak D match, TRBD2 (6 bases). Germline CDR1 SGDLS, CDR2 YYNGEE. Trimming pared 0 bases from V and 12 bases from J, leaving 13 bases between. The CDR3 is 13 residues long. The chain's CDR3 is CASSVELATWQFF. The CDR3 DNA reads TGTGCCAGCAGCGTAGAACTAGCCACATGGCAGTTCTTC. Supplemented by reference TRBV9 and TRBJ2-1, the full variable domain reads DSGVTQTPKHLITATGQRVTLRCSPRSGDLSVYWYQQSLDQGLQFLIQYYNGEERAKGNILERFSAQQFPDLHSELNLSSLELGDSALYFCASSVELATWQFFGPGTRLTVL.

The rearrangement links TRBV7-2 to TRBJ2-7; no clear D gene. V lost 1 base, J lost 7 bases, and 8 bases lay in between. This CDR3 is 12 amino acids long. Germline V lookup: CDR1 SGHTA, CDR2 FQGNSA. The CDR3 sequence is CASSLDRSEQYF. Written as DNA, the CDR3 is TGTGCCAGCAGCTTAGATAGAAGTGAGCAGTACTTC. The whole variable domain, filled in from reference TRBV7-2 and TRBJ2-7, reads GAGVSQSPSNKVTEKGKDVELRCDPISGHTALYWYRQSLGQGLEFLIYFQGNSAPDKSGLPSDRFSAERTGGSVSTLTIQRTQQEDSAVYLCASSLDRSEQYFGPGTRLTVT.

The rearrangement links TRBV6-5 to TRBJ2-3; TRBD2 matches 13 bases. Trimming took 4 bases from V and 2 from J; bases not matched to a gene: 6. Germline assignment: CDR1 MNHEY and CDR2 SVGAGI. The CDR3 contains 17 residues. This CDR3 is CASSSRLAGGLTDTQYF. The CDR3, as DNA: TGTGCCAGCAGTTCCAGACTAGCGGGAGGCCTCACAGATACGCAGTATTTT.

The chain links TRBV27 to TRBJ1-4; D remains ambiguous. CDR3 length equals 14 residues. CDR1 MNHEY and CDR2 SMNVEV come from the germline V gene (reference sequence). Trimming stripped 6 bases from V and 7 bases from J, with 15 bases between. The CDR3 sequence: CASSHVHRGEKLFF. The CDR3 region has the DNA TGTGCCAGCAGCCATGTCCACCGGGGTGAAAAACTGTTTTTT.

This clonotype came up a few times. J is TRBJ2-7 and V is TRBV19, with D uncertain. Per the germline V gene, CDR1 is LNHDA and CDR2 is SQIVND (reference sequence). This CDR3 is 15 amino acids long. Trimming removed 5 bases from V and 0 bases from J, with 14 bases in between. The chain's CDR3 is CASSSQARSSYEQYF. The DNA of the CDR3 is TGTGCCAGTAGTTCCCAGGCACGGAGCTCCTACGAGCAGTACTTC.

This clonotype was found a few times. In DNA, the CDR3 is TGTGCCAGCTCACCAAAACGGGACAGAAGCTATAATTCACCCCTCCACTTT. This gives the protein CASSPKRDRSYNSPLHF. The gene calls are TRBV18 and TRBJ1-6; 7 nucleotides align to TRBD1. With V trimmed by 2 bases and J by 3 bases, 7 bases remained unmatched. The CDR3 is 17 amino acids. Germline-derived CDR1 and CDR2 are KGHSH and LQKENI.

The CDR3 nucleotides are TGTGCCAGCTCACCACCCTCGAGGTGGCTGTTTTTT. Its protein product is CASSPPSRWLFF. The V gene is TRBV18, the J gene TRBJ2-2; D not certain. Between the trimmed V and J ends, which lost 0 bases and 13 bases, there was a span of 9 bases. The CDR3 consists of 12 residues. CDR1 and CDR2 (germline): KGHSH, LQKENI.

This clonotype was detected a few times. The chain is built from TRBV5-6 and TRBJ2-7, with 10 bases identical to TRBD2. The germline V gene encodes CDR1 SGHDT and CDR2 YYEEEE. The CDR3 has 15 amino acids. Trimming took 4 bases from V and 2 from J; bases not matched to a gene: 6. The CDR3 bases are TGTGCCAGCAGCCCCGGACTAGCGGCCGCCTACGAGCAGTACTTC. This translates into CASSPGLAAAYEQYF.

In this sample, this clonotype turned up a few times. CDR3 in DNA: TGTGCCAGCGCCCTATTCGGCGGGCCGTACCAAGAGACCCAGTACTTC. This codes for CASALFGGPYQETQYF. The genes are TRBV27 and TRBJ2-5; perhaps TRBD2 as D (5 bases). This CDR3 has 16 residues. The V gene lost 8 bases and the J gene lost 0 bases, with 19 bases spanning the gap. CDR1 is MNHEY, CDR2 SMNVEV, per germline (reference sequence).